Here is one T cell receptor beta chain with its context. This clonotype was found many times. This clone's antigen is unknown. The record has no base qualities; no much larger clone is one base away. For unsorted PBMC libraries, 2 million PBMCs were used after storage in RNAlater at -80 degrees C until RNA extraction. The multiple sclerosis patients were enrolled in a US clinical protocol that evaluated disease progression with magnetic resonance imaging. Peripheral blood underwent Ficoll-Hypaque density gradient centrifugation to isolate PBMCs, which were then cryopreserved in liquid nitrogen. V drops 4 bases and J drops 4 bases, leaving 12 bases in between. There are 14 amino acids in the CDR3, from cysteine to phenylalanine inclusive. The retained sequence is limited to the CDR3, 42 bases, with the frame set at the first base. CDR1 and CDR2, looked up from the germline V gene, are SGHRS and YFSETQ.

The data originate from a study of neurological immune-mediated disorders (dated by TCRdb to about 2019). Context from the whole study: Among the 34 multiple sclerosis patients, relapsing-remitting MS accounted for some 30 and secondary progressive MS accounted for 3. Peripheral blood TCR-beta repertoires from HTLV-I-associated myelopathy (HAM/TSP) patients, multiple sclerosis patients and healthy controls were compared by UMI-based sequencing. The 106 TCR-beta libraries covered PBMC samples along with longitudinal samples, technical triplicates, and paired sorted CD4+ and CD8+ T-cell subsets. Of the 60 to 70 subjects in the cohort, approximately 15 were HAM/TSP patients, 34 were multiple sclerosis patients, and around 20 were healthy controls.

What the study reported, not specific to this receptor: TCR clonal expansion was highest in HAM/TSP patients and lowest in MS patients, with MS patients falling below even healthy controls. Phylogenetic analysis grouped repertoires from 18 of 34 MS patients into a cluster of related CDR3 sequences, suggesting a possible repertoire-level signature. No identical CDR3 amino acid sequences were shared among expanded clones across subjects, suggesting private TCR-beta repertoires in all groups. No association of the MS cluster with clinical or MRI features was observed, and the need for larger cohorts was stated by the authors.

cDNA was synthesized by template-switch 5'RACE using a primer carrying a 10-nucleotide random unique molecular identifier by which each TCR transcript was tagged. Every sequencing run covered 15-18 subjects and yielded more than 180 million TCR-beta sequences. Total RNA was extracted with the RNeasy kit. TCR-beta VDJ regions were amplified with primers for the TCR constant region and the 5'RACE anchor, using the KAPA Real-time Library Amplification kit. Sample indexes and Illumina adaptors were added in a first PCR, and a second PCR then increased library yield. The roughly 650 bp TCR product was size-selected on a 2% E-gel SizeSelection system after Ampure bead purification. Library quality was checked on a Bioanalyzer, concentration was measured with Qubit, and libraries were quantified with the Kapa Library Quantification kit before pooling. Paired-end 2 x 150 bp sequencing of the libraries was performed on an Illumina HiSeq 2500. To increase sequence diversity, about 24-32% phiX was spiked into each library pool. In the original analysis: The UMI-based MiGEC pipeline processed quality-filtered reads and removed over 80% of raw TCR sequences during error correction. IMGT germline references were used for alignment of VDJ genes, and clonotypes were defined by a unique CDR3 amino acid sequence together with V-J genes. Clonal expansion, Shannon diversity, and CDR3 relatedness (CalcPairwiseDistances, ClusterSamples) were evaluated with VDJtools, and phylogenetic trees were built with CLCbio workbench. Using coefficient-of-variation modelling across technical triplicates, the study counted a clone as expanded if it had at least 8 unique UMIs. The raw public data were reprocessed by TCRdb itself: fastp quality trimming at Q25, MiXCR clonotype calling, in-frame beta chains only. When rows share a CDR3 protein, they turn into one entry using the most common DNA and genes. These V and J calls are TCRdb output, not the study's own analysis. This sample lists roughly 60,000 distinct CDR3 sequences; under 4.5% were detected once. Together, the top ten hold about 3.1% of the sample.

Specimen: PBMCs. The receptor comes from a woman in her twenties or thirties with multiple sclerosis. The chain is assembled from TRBV5-1 and TRBJ1-5; the D gene assignment is ambiguous. The CDR3 sequence is CASSAGLGNQPQHF. The nucleotide sequence is given as TGCGCCAGCAGCGCGGGGTTAGGGAATCAGCCCCAGCATTTT.